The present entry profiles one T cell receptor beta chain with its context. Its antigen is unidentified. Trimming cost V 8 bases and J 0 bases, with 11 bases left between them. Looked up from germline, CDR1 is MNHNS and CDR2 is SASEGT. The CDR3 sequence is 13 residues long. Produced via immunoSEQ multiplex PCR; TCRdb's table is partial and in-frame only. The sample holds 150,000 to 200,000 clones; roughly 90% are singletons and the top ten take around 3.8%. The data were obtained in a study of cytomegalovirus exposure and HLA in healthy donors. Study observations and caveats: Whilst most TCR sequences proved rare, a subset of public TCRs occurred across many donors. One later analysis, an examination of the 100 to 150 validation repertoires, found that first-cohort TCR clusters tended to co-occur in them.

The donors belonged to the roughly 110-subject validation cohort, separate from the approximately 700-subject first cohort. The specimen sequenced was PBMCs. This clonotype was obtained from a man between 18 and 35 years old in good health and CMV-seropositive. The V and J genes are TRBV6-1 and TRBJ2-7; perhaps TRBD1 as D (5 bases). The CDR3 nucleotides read TGTGCCAGCGGGGCTAGGAGCTCCTACGAGCAGTACTTC. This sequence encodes CASGARSSYEQYF.